These 30 T cell receptor beta chains originate from one sample sequenced in a study of T cell repertoires in cytomegalovirus infection (dated by TCRdb to between 2018 and 2021). The sequencing machine was an Illumina HiSeq 1500. TCRdb reanalyzed the raw reads on its own, using fastp at Q25 for trimming and MiXCR for clone calling, and kept in-frame beta chains. For every CDR3 protein sequence, its rows merge into one entry that carries the most common genes and DNA. This sample is represented by around 630,000 distinct CDR3 sequences; approximately 24% of them were singletons. The biggest ten clones account for around 7.6% of the sample. Input material: CD8+ T cells from PBMCs. These receptors all come from a human donor in good health (CMV status not recorded). Some clones in this sample may be carry-over from other donors' samples.

This chain links TRBV11-2 with TRBJ1-1; no clear D gene. This CDR3 spans 11 amino acids. Germline CDR1 is SGHAT and CDR2 is FQNNGV. V lost 8 bases to trimming and J lost 4 bases, with 8 bases between them. The CDR3 sequence is CASGRFTEAFF. The DNA for the CDR3 is TGTGCCAGCGGCCGGTTCACTGAAGCTTTCTTT.

The rearrangement uses TRBV5-1 and TRBJ1-2, with TRBD1 matching over 9 bases. The CDR3 has 14 amino acids. CDR1 and CDR2 from the germline V gene are SGHRS and YFSETQ. With V trimmed by 2 bases and J by 6 bases, 5 bases remained unmatched. The CDR3 region is CASSFRTGEDGYTF. CDR3 coding DNA: TGCGCCAGCAGCTTCCGGACAGGGGAGGATGGCTACACCTTC.

This rearrangement joins TRBV14 to TRBJ1-1; no clear D. Germline V CDR1 and CDR2: SGHDN, FVKESK. The CDR3 runs to 14 residues. With 2 bases removed from V and 0 bases from J, the gap between germline ends came to 7 bases. The CDR3: CASSQTQVNTEAFF. The CDR3 coding sequence is TGTGCCAGCAGCCAAACCCAGGTGAACACTGAAGCTTTCTTT.

A remark on this clonotype: Since a much larger clone is just one base distant, this may be a read error. V usage is TRBV25-1 and J usage is TRBJ2-7; 11 bases line up with TRBD1. The CDR3 runs 13 residues. Trimming took 8 bases from V and 5 from J; bases not matched to a gene: 5. Germline CDR1 reads MGHDK; CDR2 reads SYGVNS. CDR3 coding DNA: TGTGCCAGCGGCGGACAGGGGGCCAACGAGCAGTACTTC. Translating it yields CASGGQGANEQYF.

This clonotype was seen at least ten times. The V gene is TRBV6-2 or TRBV6-3, the J gene TRBJ1-4, with D perhaps matching TRBD1 (5 bases). V lost 2 bases and J 4 bases, leaving 5 bases between the germline ends. The CDR3 loop spans 13 amino acids. Germline lookup yields CDR1 MNHEY and CDR2 SVGEGT. The CDR3 DNA reads as TGTGCCAGCAGTTACGACAGTAATGAAAAACTGTTTTTT. Protein sequence: CASSYDSNEKLFF.

With respect to this clonotype: A junction boundary mismatches the germline segment, possibly from a read error. The chain employs TRBV6-2 or TRBV6-3 and TRBJ2-1; D is unclear. CDR1 is MNHEY and CDR2 is SVGEGT in the germline V gene. This CDR3 has 12 amino acids. CDR3: CTSSYPETTQFF. The CDR3, as DNA: TGTACCAGCAGTTACCCCGAAACCACTCAGTTCTTC.

Ten or more counts support this clonotype. The chain employs TRBV7-2 and TRBJ2-3; 11 nucleotides agree with TRBD2. Trimming at V came to 4 bases and at J to 1 base, leaving 19 bases not matched to a gene. The germline CDR1 and CDR2 sequences are SGHTA and FQGNSA. The CDR3 has 21 residues. As DNA, the CDR3 is TGTGCCAGCAGCTACCGAATAGCGGGGGGGCGGACCCCGATCGGCACAGATACGCAGTATTTT. Amino acid sequence: CASSYRIAGGRTPIGTDTQYF.

Details on this clonotype: The junction differs from germline at one of its ends, possibly a read error. The chain couples TRBV6-6 to TRBJ2-7; maybe TRBD1 (6 bases). Germline CDR1 reads MNHNY; CDR2 reads SVGAGI (reference sequence). The CDR3 is 18 amino acids. CDR3 in DNA: TGTGCCAGCAGTTACTCTCGGACAGTCCCTGGTTCGGCCTACGACCAGTACTTC. Translated: CASSYSRTVPGSAYDQYF.

This clonotype was found many times. J is TRBJ1-1 and V is TRBV20-1; 10 nucleotides line up with TRBD1. Losses at the gene ends were 1 base for V and 4 bases for J; bases not matched to a gene: 0. The CDR3 has 13 amino acids. Germline V lookup: CDR1 DFQATT, CDR2 SNEGSKA (reference sequence). The DNA for the CDR3 is TGCAGTGCTAGAGGGACAGGGGGCACTGAAGCTTTCTTT. It codes for CSARGTGGTEAFF.

This clonotype has ten or more counts. The CDR3 sequence: CASKYPRIQETQYF. DNA for the CDR3: TGTGCCAGCAAATACCCACGGATCCAAGAGACCCAGTACTTC. V usage is TRBV6-2 or TRBV6-3 and J usage is TRBJ2-5; D is ambiguous. This CDR3 spans 14 amino acids. V lost 7 bases and J 1 base, leaving 13 bases between the germline ends. Looked up from germline, CDR1 is MNHEY and CDR2 is SVGEGT.

This clonotype was observed a few times. The chain employs TRBV24-1 and TRBJ1-1; D is unclear. This CDR3 is 14 amino acids long. The germline V gene encodes CDR1 KGHDR and CDR2 SFDVKD. Trimming took 5 bases from V and 0 from J, leaving 9 bases between them. CDR3 coding DNA: TGTGCCACCAGTGCAACCGGATTGAACACTGAAGCTTTCTTT. It translates to CATSATGLNTEAFF.

In this sample, this clonotype turned up many times. Written as DNA, the CDR3 is TGTGCCAGCAGTCTCACAGGGGGCTTTAATCAGCCCCAGCATTTT. Amino acid sequence: CASSLTGGFNQPQHF. The V and J genes are TRBV12-3 or TRBV12-4 and TRBJ1-5, with 9 positions matching TRBD1. CDR3 length: 15 amino acids. With V trimmed by 5 bases and J by 4 bases, 6 bases remained unmatched.

On this clonotype itself: A junction end diverges from the germline sequence, so it may reflect a read error. The chain has TRBV4-2 and TRBJ2-1; TRBD2 might be the D (6 bases). The CDR3 sequence is 14 residues long. CDR1 is LGHNA, CDR2 YNFKEQ, per germline. CDR3 protein: CASTKDYSYNEQLF. The CDR3 nucleotides are TGTGCCAGCACCAAGGACTACTCCTACAATGAGCAGCTCTTC.

The table lists this clonotype with many counts. The chain combines TRBV7-8 with TRBJ2-4; weak D call: TRBD1 (5 bases). The CDR3 is made up of 17 amino acids. CDR1 and CDR2 (germline): SGHVS, FQNEAQ. V lost 5 bases and J lost 2, with 19 bases in between. CDR3 bases: TGTGCCAGCAGCCGTATTCTCAGGGAATATTCCAAAAACATTCAGTACTTC. This encodes CASSRILREYSKNIQYF.

This clonotype showed up many times. The chain employs TRBV25-1 and TRBJ2-3, with 8 positions matching TRBD2. The CDR3 extends over 15 amino acids. Per germline, CDR1 MGHDK and CDR2 SYGVNS. J was trimmed by 1 base and V by 8 bases; bases with no gene match: 8. The CDR3 spells CASGERAGGTDTQYF. The CDR3 nucleotides read TGTGCCAGCGGCGAAAGAGCGGGGGGCACAGATACGCAGTATTTT.

This clonotype has a handful of counts. This chain links TRBV5-1 with TRBJ2-7, with unresolved D. The CDR3 consists of 13 residues. Germline CDR1 reads SGHRS; CDR2 reads YFSETQ. The V end was cut by 2 bases, the J end by 1 base, with 7 bases between. The CDR3, as DNA: TGCGCCAGCAGCTTTACCGGGTCCTACGAGCAGTACTTC. It is translated as CASSFTGSYEQYF.

The J gene is TRBJ2-1, the V gene TRBV28; possible D gene TRBD1, 6 bases. The V end was cut by 8 bases, the J end by 4 bases, with 21 bases between. Germline assignment: CDR1 MDHEN and CDR2 SYDVKM. The CDR3 is 16 amino acids. The CDR3 spells CASHRRAGARYNEQFF. DNA of the CDR3: TGTGCCAGCCATCGCCGGGCAGGGGCACGTTACAATGAGCAGTTCTTC.

Ten or more counts support this clonotype. The chain links TRBV12-3 or TRBV12-4 to TRBJ2-5, with 12 bases that match TRBD2. The CDR3 loop spans 17 amino acids. With V trimmed by 5 bases and J by 2 bases, 9 bases remained unmatched. This chain's CDR3 is CASSEQRLAGDQETQYF. In nucleotides, the CDR3 is TGTGCCAGCAGTGAACAAAGACTAGCGGGGGATCAAGAGACCCAGTACTTC.

The chain employs TRBV7-3 and TRBJ1-1; D unresolved. The germline V and J ends were trimmed by 2 bases and 1 base, with 8 bases remaining between them. This CDR3 comprises 14 residues. The germline V gene has CDR1 SGHTA and CDR2 FQGTGA. The CDR3 spells CASSLEEGNTEAFF. In DNA, the CDR3 is TGTGCCAGCAGCTTAGAGGAGGGGAACACTGAAGCTTTCTTT.

In its sample, this clonotype was seen a few times. The chain couples TRBV29-1 to TRBJ1-1; 8 bases are a match to TRBD1. The CDR3 covers 12 residues. V was clipped by 5 bases and J by 3 bases; unmatched bases: 2. Germline V gives CDR1 SQVTM, CDR2 ANQGSEA. The CDR3 reads CSVHRGDTEAFF. CDR3 nucleotides: TGCAGCGTTCACAGGGGGGACACTGAAGCTTTCTTT.

The chain is built from TRBV4-1 and TRBJ2-2; 14 bases map to TRBD2. Germline V lookup: CDR1 MGHRA, CDR2 YSYEKL. With 1 base clipped from V and 4 bases from J, the junction kept 8 bases outside the gene matches. The CDR3 covers 19 residues. In DNA form, the CDR3 reads TGCGCCAGCAGCCAAGGCCCGGGGACTAGCGGGGGCATCACCGGGGAGCTGTTTTTT. It encodes CASSQGPGTSGGITGELFF.

This clonotype was detected only a few times. This chain uses TRBV28 with TRBJ2-3; D is undetermined. The V end lost 10 bases, the J end lost 3 bases, and 11 bases lay between the germline ends. Germline CDR1 reads MDHEN; CDR2 reads SYDVKM. This CDR3 region has 12 residues. The DNA of the CDR3 is TGTGCCACCGTAGGGCTAACAGATACGCAGTATTTT. It translates to CATVGLTDTQYF.

J is TRBJ2-1 and V is TRBV7-2; D tentatively reads TRBD1 or TRBD2 (5 bases each). The length of the CDR3 is 13 residues. Trimming pared 4 bases from V and 8 bases from J, leaving 12 bases between. Germline CDR1 SGHTA, CDR2 FQGNSA. CDR3 residues: CASSWGTSHEQFF. The CDR3 DNA reads as TGTGCCAGCAGCTGGGGGACCTCACATGAGCAGTTCTTC.

This clonotype showed up many times. The chain employs TRBV7-8 and TRBJ1-6; 7 bases are a match to TRBD1. Germline loops: CDR1 SGHVS, CDR2 FQNEAQ. This CDR3 comprises 16 residues. The J segment lost 0 bases and the V segment lost 5 bases, leaving 4 bases of the junction unmatched. CDR3 DNA sequence: TGTGCCAGCAGCCCAGGGGGGAGCTCCTATAATTCACCCCTCCACTTT. Its translation is CASSPGGSSYNSPLHF.

This clonotype was counted many times. V is TRBV19 and J is TRBJ2-1; no clear D gene. The CDR3 has 14 amino acids. V was pared by 6 bases and J by 4 bases, with 13 bases between. Germline V gene data show CDR1 as LNHDA and CDR2 as SQIVND (reference sequence). CDR3 sequence (DNA): TGTGCCAGTAGCGGCCCGGGCCCGTACAATGAGCAGTTCTTC. Its translation is CASSGPGPYNEQFF.

To note about this clonotype: A read error may explain this, as a much larger clone is one base away. The V and J genes are TRBV20-1 and TRBJ2-7, with D possibly matching TRBD1 (6 bases). This CDR3 is 13 amino acids long. Deletions cut 3 bases from V and 0 bases from J, with 9 bases between. Germline loops: CDR1 DFQATT, CDR2 SNEGSKA (reference sequence). CDR3 in DNA: TGCAGTGCTAGGGGGGACATCTCCTACGAGCAGTACTTC. It encodes CSARGDISYEQYF.

The sample holds many counts of this clonotype. The chain recombines TRBV7-2 with TRBJ2-4; D is ambiguous. The CDR3 contains 15 residues. Per the germline V gene, CDR1 is SGHTA and CDR2 is FQGNSA. The ends were cut back, 1 base at V and 6 bases at J, with 13 bases in the middle. CDR3 nucleotides: TGTGCCAGCAGCTTAGGACCTCTAGATCCAAACATTCAGTACTTC. Protein: CASSLGPLDPNIQYF.

This clonotype occurred once. This chain connects TRBV20-1 to TRBJ1-1; D call uncertain. CDR3 size: 13 residues. V lost 3 bases and J 5 bases, leaving 13 bases between the germline ends. The germline V gene encodes CDR1 DFQATT and CDR2 SNEGSKA (reference sequence). The CDR3: CSARCAVGTEAFF. The CDR3 DNA is TGCAGTGCTAGGTGTGCAGTCGGAACTGAAGCTTTCTTT.

This clonotype was picked up a small number of times. This chain links TRBV6-2 or TRBV6-3 with TRBJ1-5; the match to TRBD1 covers 11 bases. Per germline, CDR1 MNHEY and CDR2 SVGEGT. This CDR3 is built from 16 residues. The J segment lost 5 bases and the V segment lost 3 bases, leaving 6 bases of the junction unmatched. The CDR3: CASSYEVGQGDQPQHF. In nucleotides, the CDR3 is TGTGCCAGCAGTTATGAGGTGGGACAGGGGGATCAGCCCCAGCATTTT.

The rearrangement uses TRBV10-3 and TRBJ1-1; TRBD1 agrees at 7 bases. Germline V gene data show CDR1 as ENHRY and CDR2 as SYGVKD. The CDR3 is made up of 14 amino acids. Germline trimming cut 4 bases from V and 4 bases from J; bases unmatched to any gene: 6. CDR3 in amino acids: CAISGQGLPTEAFF. In DNA, the CDR3 is TGTGCCATCAGTGGACAGGGTCTGCCCACTGAAGCTTTCTTT.